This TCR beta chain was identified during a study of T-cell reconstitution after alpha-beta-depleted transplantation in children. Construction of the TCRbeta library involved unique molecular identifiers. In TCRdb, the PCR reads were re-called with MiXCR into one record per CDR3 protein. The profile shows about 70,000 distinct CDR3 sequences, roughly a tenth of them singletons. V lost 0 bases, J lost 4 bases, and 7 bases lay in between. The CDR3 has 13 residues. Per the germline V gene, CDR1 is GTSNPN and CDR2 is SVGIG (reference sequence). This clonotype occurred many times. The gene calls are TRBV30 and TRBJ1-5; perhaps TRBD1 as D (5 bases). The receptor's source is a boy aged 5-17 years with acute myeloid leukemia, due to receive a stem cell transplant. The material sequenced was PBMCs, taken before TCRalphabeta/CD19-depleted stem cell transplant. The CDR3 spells CAWSVQGNQPQHF. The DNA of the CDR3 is TGTGCCTGGAGTGTTCAGGGAAATCAGCCCCAGCATTTT.